A selection of T cell receptor beta chains follows, all from one sample in a study of blood T cell repertoires in COVID-19. Profiled with immunoSEQ multiplex PCR; TCRdb holds only in-frame clones, not every one. The sample carries some 340,000 clones, 90% to 95% recorded once. Sequencing input: PBMCs or T cells enriched from blood (not recorded which). Receptor source: a woman in her twenties or thirties who had been exposed to COVID-19. CDR3s include the opening cysteine and the closing phenylalanine or tryptophan. The D gene is left open where the match is weak. Size is omitted from some rows. Given values are once, few, many or a class for expanded clones.

D gene,J gene,clone size,V gene,CDR3 DNA,CDR3 protein
NA,TRBJ1-1,NA,TRBV10-3,TGTGCCATCAGTGGCCCCCCCAGGGAGGGGAACACTGAAGCTTTCTTT,CAISGPPREGNTEAFF
NA,TRBJ1-1,NA,TRBV30,TGTGCCTGGAGTGTACTGCTAGATGAAGCTTTCTTT,CAWSVLLDEAFF
NA,TRBJ2-1,NA,TRBV25-1,TGTGCCAGCAGTACCCAGGTAAAATCCTACAATGAGCAGTTCTTC,CASSTQVKSYNEQFF
TRBD1,TRBJ2-2,NA,TRBV5-1,TGCGCCAGCAGACTGAAAGGACAGGGGACCGGGGAGCTGTTTTTT,CASRLKGQGTGELFF
NA,TRBJ1-5,NA,TRBV4-1,TGCGCCAGCAGCCAAGAGGCTTGGAGGGACAATCAGCCCCAGCATTTT,CASSQEAWRDNQPQHF
NA,TRBJ1-6,NA,TRBV7-9,TGTGCCAGCAGCTTAGTTCAGACATCGGATTTAAATTCACCCCTCCACTTT,CASSLVQTSDLNSPLHF
NA,TRBJ2-6,few,TRBV4-1,TGCGCCAGCAGTCTGGGACATCGCTCTGGGGCCAACGTCCTGACTTTC,CASSLGHRSGANVLTF
NA,TRBJ1-1,NA,TRBV12-3/TRBV12-4,TGTGCCAGCAGCCGCTACAGGGAAACTGAAGCTTTCTTT,CASSRYRETEAFF
NA,TRBJ2-3,NA,TRBV4-1,TGCGCCAGCAGCCTAGGCCCCCTAGAAGCAGATACGCAGTATTTT,CASSLGPLEADTQYF
NA,TRBJ1-2,NA,TRBV27,TGTGCCAGCAGTTTGAGGGCAGTTACTACACCTGTCTATGGCTACACCTTC,CASSLRAVTTPVYGYTF
TRBD1,TRBJ1-2,NA,TRBV5-8,TGTGCCAGCAGCCGCGGAGACCGGGACAGGGTACTGGGCCTCTTCGGCTACACCTTC,CASSRGDRDRVLGLFGYTF
TRBD2,TRBJ2-7,NA,TRBV14,TGTGCCAGCAGCCAAGATTTTCGGGGGGGACCCTACGAGCAGTACTTC,CASSQDFRGGPYEQYF
NA,TRBJ1-1,NA,TRBV19,TGTGCCAGTAGTATAGTTCAGGGAAGGAACACTGAAGCTTTCTTT,CASSIVQGRNTEAFF
NA,TRBJ1-6,NA,TRBV6-5,TGTGCCAGCAGTTACTCGATTGTCGGTTCACCCCTCCACTTT,CASSYSIVGSPLHF
NA,TRBJ1-5,NA,TRBV13,TGTGCCAGCAGCTTAGGCGGTAGCAATCAGCCCCAGCATTTT,CASSLGGSNQPQHF
NA,TRBJ2-7,NA,TRBV4-3,TGCGCCAGCAGCCAACCCCGACAGGAGTCCTACGAGCAGTACTTC,CASSQPRQESYEQYF
NA,TRBJ2-1,NA,TRBV4-1,TGCGCCAGCAGCTCCAGACCACCAACAGGCTCCTACAATGAGCAGTTCTTC,CASSSRPPTGSYNEQFF
TRBD1,TRBJ2-3,NA,TRBV5-6,TGTGCCGGCTCACCGGCAGGGGACAGCTACACAGATACGCAGTATTTT,CAGSPAGDSYTDTQYF
NA,TRBJ2-5,NA,TRBV4-2,TGTGCCAGCAGCCAAGATCCATGGACCCAGTACTTC,CASSQDPWTQYF
NA,TRBJ1-2,NA,TRBV2,TGTGCCAGCAGTGAACAGGGGACGTATGGCTACACCTTC,CASSEQGTYGYTF
TRBD2,TRBJ2-2,NA,TRBV7-9,TGTGCCAGCAGCCTCTGGGGGACTAGCGGCTTCACCGGGGAGCTGTTTTTT,CASSLWGTSGFTGELFF
TRBD1,TRBJ2-1,NA,TRBV14,TGTGCCAGCAGCCAAGTGGGCAGGGGGCAATTCAATGAGCAGTTCTTC,CASSQVGRGQFNEQFF
NA,TRBJ1-2,NA,TRBV3-1/TRBV3-2,TGTGCCAGCAGCCCGCGGGTTGCCTATGGAGGCTACACCTTC,CASSPRVAYGGYTF
TRBD1,TRBJ1-2,few,TRBV6-4,TGTGCCAGCAGTGACTCGGACAGGGCAATAACGGGAGGCTACACCTTC,CASSDSDRAITGGYTF
NA,TRBJ1-2,NA,TRBV12-5,TGTGCTAGTGGTTTGGAGGAACACAGGGACACCTTC,CASGLEEHRDTF
NA,TRBJ1-1,NA,TRBV6-1,TGTGCCAGCAGTGAAGCACGAGGGACTGAAGCTTTCTTT,CASSEARGTEAFF
NA,TRBJ2-1,NA,TRBV6-5,TGTGCCAGCAGATTGGGAGGGGGTTCATACAATGAGCAGTTCTTC,CASRLGGGSYNEQFF
NA,TRBJ2-7,NA,TRBV30,TGTGCCTGGTTTAAAGAGACGGGAGAGCAGTACTTC,CAWFKETGEQYF
NA,TRBJ2-1,NA,TRBV4-1,TGCGCCAGCAGCCAAGATATAGAGGAGGCCAGCTCCAATGAGCAGTTCTTC,CASSQDIEEASSNEQFF
NA,TRBJ2-7,NA,TRBV5-1,TGCGCCAGCAGCTTGGTAGGGGGCTCCTACGAGCAGTACTTC,CASSLVGGSYEQYF
TRBD1,TRBJ1-4,NA,TRBV5-1,TGCGCCAGCAGCGGGGGACAGCCTAATGAAAAACTGTTTTTT,CASSGGQPNEKLFF
TRBD1,TRBJ1-1,NA,TRBV10-3,TGTGCCATCGCTAGGGGGCCGGTCACTGAAGCTTTCTTT,CAIARGPVTEAFF
NA,TRBJ2-1,NA,TRBV2,TGTGCCAGCAGTGACGGCAGGGGGGCATACAATGAGCAGTTCTTC,CASSDGRGAYNEQFF
TRBD1,TRBJ2-1,NA,TRBV10-3,TGTGCCATCAGTGTTCGACAGGGTGCAATTGAGCAGTTCTTC,CAISVRQGAIEQFF
TRBD1,TRBJ2-7,NA,TRBV2,TGTGCCAGCAGGGAGGGGACAGGGGATTTTCACGAGCAGTACTTC,CASREGTGDFHEQYF
TRBD1,TRBJ1-6,NA,TRBV5-1,TGCGCCAGCAGCACTCGTCCGGGACAGGGAAGACCCCTCCACTTT,CASSTRPGQGRPLHF
NA,TRBJ2-7,NA,TRBV12-3/TRBV12-4,TGTGCCAGCTGCCCCTCGGGAGTTGATGAGCAGTACTTC,CASCPSGVDEQYF
TRBD1,TRBJ2-4,NA,TRBV7-8,TGTGCCAGCAGCACTACATCAACAAGACAGGGCACGGTTGGCATTCAGTACTTC,CASSTTSTRQGTVGIQYF
TRBD1,TRBJ2-5,NA,TRBV19,TGTGCCAGTAGTATCCCGAACAGGGGGAAAGAGACCCAGTACTTC,CASSIPNRGKETQYF
NA,TRBJ1-4,once,TRBV29-1,TGCAGCGCCCTCGGTCGGGGAGAAAAACTGTTTTTT,CSALGRGEKLFF
NA,TRBJ1-5,NA,TRBV18,TGTGCCAGCTCAACTACAGGGTCGGCGGGTCAGCCCCAGCATTTT,CASSTTGSAGQPQHF
TRBD2,TRBJ2-7,NA,TRBV5-1,TGCGCCAGCAGCTTAGCGGGGGAGCCCTACGAGCAGTACTTC,CASSLAGEPYEQYF
NA,TRBJ1-1,NA,TRBV19,TGTGCCAGTAGTATAAAGGGGAGAGCGGGCGGATACAACACTGAAGCTTTCTTT,CASSIKGRAGGYNTEAFF
NA,TRBJ1-1,NA,TRBV2,TGTGCCAGCAAAGCGGCCTCCAGCACTGAAGCTTTCTTT,CASKAASSTEAFF
TRBD2,TRBJ2-3,NA,TRBV5-6,TGTGCCAGCAGCCCGGGGGGAAGACGAACAGATACGCAGTATTTT,CASSPGGRRTDTQYF